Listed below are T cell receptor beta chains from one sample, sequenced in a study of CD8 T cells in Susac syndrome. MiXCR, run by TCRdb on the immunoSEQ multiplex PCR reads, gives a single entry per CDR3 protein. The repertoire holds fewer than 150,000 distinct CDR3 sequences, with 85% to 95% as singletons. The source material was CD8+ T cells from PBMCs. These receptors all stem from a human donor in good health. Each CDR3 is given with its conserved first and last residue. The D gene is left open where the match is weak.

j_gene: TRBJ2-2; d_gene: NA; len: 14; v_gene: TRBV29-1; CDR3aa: CSVEGVVVGGELFF; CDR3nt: TGCAGCGTTGAAGGGGTGGTAGTAGGCGGGGAGCTGTTTTTT
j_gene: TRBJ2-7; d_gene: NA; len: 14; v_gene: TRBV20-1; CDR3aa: CSARAKTVSYEQYF; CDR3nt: TGCAGTGCTAGAGCCAAGACAGTCTCCTACGAGCAGTACTTC
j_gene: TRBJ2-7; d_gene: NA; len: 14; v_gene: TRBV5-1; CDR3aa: CASSLVSDSYEQYF; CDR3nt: TGCGCCAGCAGCTTGGTTTCTGATTCCTACGAGCAGTACTTC
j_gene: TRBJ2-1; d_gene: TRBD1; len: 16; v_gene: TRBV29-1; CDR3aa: CSLTGFSYSSYNEQFF; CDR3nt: TGCAGCTTGACAGGGTTTAGCTACAGCTCCTACAATGAGCAGTTCTTC
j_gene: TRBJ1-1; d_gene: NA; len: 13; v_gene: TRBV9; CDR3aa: CASSAESGSEAFF; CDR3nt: TGTGCCAGCAGCGCCGAAAGTGGTAGTGAAGCTTTCTTT
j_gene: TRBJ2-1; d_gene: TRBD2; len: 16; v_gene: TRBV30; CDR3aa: CAWSGLAGSPYNEQFF; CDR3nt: TGTGCCTGGAGTGGACTAGCGGGATCCCCTTACAATGAGCAGTTCTTC
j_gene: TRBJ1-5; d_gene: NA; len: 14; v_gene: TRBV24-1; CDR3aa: CATSDLSSNQPQHF; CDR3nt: TGTGCCACCAGTGATTTAAGCAGCAATCAGCCCCAGCATTTT
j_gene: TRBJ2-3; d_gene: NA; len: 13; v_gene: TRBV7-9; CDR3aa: CASSLLGLDTQYF; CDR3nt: TGTGCCAGCAGCTTATTGGGCTTGGATACGCAGTATTTT
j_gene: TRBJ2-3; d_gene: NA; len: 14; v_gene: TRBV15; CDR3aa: CATRDAGTTDTQYF; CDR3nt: TGTGCCACTCGCGATGCGGGGACCACAGATACGCAGTATTTT
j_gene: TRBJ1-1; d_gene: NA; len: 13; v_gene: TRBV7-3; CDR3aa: CASSLTWGAEAFF; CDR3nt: TGTGCCAGCAGCTTAACGTGGGGGGCTGAAGCTTTCTTT
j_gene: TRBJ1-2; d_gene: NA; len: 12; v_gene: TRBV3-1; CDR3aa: CASSQERAGYTF; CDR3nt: TGTGCCAGCAGCCAAGAAAGGGCTGGCTACACCTTC
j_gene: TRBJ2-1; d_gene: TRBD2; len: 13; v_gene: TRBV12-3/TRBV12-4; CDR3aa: CASSTSGANEQFF; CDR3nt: TGTGCCAGCAGTACCAGCGGGGCTAATGAGCAGTTCTTC
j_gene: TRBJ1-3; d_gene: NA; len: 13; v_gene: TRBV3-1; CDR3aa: CASSQRVEDTIYF; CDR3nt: TGTGCCAGCAGCCAACGTGTCGAGGACACCATATATTTT
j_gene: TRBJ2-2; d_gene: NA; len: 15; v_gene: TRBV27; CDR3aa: CASAASGGGTGELFF; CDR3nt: TGTGCCAGCGCCGCTAGCGGAGGGGGCACCGGGGAGCTGTTTTTT
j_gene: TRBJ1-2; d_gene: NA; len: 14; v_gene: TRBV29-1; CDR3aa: CSVDGQRENYGYTF; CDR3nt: TGCAGCGTCGATGGACAGCGTGAGAACTATGGCTACACCTTC
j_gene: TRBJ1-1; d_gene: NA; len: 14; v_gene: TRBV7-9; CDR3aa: CASSLVGVNTEAFF; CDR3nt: TGTGCCAGCAGCTTAGTCGGGGTGAACACTGAAGCTTTCTTT
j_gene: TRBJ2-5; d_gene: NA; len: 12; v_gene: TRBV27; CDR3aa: CASSPDWETQYF; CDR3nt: TGTGCCAGCAGTCCCGATTGGGAGACCCAGTACTTC